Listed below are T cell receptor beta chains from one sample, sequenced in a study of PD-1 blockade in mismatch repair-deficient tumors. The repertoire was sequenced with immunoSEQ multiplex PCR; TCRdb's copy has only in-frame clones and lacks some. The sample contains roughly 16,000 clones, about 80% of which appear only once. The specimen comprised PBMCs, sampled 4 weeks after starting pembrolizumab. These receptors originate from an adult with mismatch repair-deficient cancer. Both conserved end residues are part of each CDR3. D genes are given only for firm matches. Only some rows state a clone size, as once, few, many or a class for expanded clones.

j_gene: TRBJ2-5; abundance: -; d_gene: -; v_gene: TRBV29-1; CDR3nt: TGCAGCGTTGCGACTGCTCAAGAGACCCAGTACTTC; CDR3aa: CSVATAQETQYF
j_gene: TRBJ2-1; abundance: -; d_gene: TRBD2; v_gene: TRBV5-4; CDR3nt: TGTGCCAGCAGCTTGCCGATAGCGGGGGTTTTGGGCGATGAGCAGTTCTTC; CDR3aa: CASSLPIAGVLGDEQFF
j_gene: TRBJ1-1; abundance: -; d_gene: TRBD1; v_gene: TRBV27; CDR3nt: TGTGCCAGCAGAGCCCTGGACAGGTCCACTGAAGCTTTCTTT; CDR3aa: CASRALDRSTEAFF
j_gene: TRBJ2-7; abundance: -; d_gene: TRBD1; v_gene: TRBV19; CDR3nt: TGTGCCAGTAATTCAGGGGGCCACCTGAGCTACGAGCAGTACTTC; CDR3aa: CASNSGGHLSYEQYF
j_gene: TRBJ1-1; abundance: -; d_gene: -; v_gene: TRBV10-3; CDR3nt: TGTGCCGCCGGACGGGAACCGAACACTGAAGCTTTCTTT; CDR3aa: CAAGREPNTEAFF
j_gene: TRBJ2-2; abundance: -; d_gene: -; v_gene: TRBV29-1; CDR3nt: TGCAGCGTCCCAGGGGCCGCGAACACCGGGGAGCTGTTTTTT; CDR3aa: CSVPGAANTGELFF
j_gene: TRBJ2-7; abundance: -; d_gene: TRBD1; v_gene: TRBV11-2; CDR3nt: TGTGCCAGCAGCTTAGAGTTTGGGACAGGGACCTACGAGCAGTACTTC; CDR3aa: CASSLEFGTGTYEQYF
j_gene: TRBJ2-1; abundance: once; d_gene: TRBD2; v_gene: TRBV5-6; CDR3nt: TGTGCCAGCAGGCGTCCGGGACTAGCGGGAGGAGTGGGCTACAATGAGCAGTTCTTC; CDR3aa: CASRRPGLAGGVGYNEQFF
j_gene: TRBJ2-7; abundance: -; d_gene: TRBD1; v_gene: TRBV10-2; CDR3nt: TGCGCCAGCAGGGCCCAGGACAGGCGGGAGCAGTACTTC; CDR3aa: CASRAQDRREQYF
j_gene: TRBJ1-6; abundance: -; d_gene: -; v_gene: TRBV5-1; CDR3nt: TGCGCCAGCAGCTCGCCGGACAGTTATTCACCCCTCCACTTT; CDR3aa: CASSSPDSYSPLHF
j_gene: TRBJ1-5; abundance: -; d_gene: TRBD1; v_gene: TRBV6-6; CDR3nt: TGTGCCAGCAGTAAGGACAGGGGAAGCAATCAGCCCCAGCATTTT; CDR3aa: CASSKDRGSNQPQHF
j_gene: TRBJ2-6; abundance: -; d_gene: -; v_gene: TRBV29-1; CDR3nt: TGCAGCGTTAGCACAGGAGGGACTGGGGCCAACGTCCTGACTTTC; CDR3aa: CSVSTGGTGANVLTF
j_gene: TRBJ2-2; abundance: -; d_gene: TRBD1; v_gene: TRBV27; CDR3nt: TGTGCCAGCAGTCACGTGGACAGGGGGCCCGCCGGGGAGCTGTTTTTT; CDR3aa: CASSHVDRGPAGELFF
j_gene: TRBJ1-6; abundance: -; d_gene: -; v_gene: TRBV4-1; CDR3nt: TGCGCCAGCAGCCAAGACCGTCCCTATAATTCACCCCTCCACTTT; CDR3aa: CASSQDRPYNSPLHF
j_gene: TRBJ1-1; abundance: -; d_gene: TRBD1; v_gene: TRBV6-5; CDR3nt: TGTGCCAGCAGTTTTCGACAGGGTAGGACTGAAGCTTTCTTT; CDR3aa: CASSFRQGRTEAFF
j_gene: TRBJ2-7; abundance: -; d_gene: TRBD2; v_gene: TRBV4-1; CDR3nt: TGCGCCAGCAGCCAATGGCGGGAGGACTCCTACGAGCAGTACTTC; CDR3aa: CASSQWREDSYEQYF
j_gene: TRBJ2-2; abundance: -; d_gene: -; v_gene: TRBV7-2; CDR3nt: TGTGCCAGCAGCTTAAGGCGGGGGAACACCGGGGAGCTGTTTTTT; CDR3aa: CASSLRRGNTGELFF
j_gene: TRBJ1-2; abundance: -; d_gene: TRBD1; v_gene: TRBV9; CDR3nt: TGTGCCAGCAGCGGAGGGACAGGAGAGAACTATGGCTACACCTTC; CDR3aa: CASSGGTGENYGYTF
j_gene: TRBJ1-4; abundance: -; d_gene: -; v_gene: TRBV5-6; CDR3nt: TGTGCCAGCAGCTTTCGGGGGAATGAAAAACTGTTTTTT; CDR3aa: CASSFRGNEKLFF
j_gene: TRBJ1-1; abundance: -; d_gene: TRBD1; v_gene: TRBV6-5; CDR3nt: TGTGCCAGCAACCAAGCGACAGGGGTGGGCACTGAAGCTTTCTTT; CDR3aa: CASNQATGVGTEAFF
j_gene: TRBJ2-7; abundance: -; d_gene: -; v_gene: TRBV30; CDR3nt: TGTGCCTGGAGTGTATCGGGGAGCGAGCAGTACTTC; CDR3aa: CAWSVSGSEQYF
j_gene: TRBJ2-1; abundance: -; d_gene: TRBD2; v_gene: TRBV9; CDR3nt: TGTGCCAGCAGCCCCCACAGTGAACTAGCGTGGAATGAGCAGTTCTTC; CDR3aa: CASSPHSELAWNEQFF
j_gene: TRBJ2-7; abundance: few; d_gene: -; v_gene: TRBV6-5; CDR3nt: TGTGCCAGCAGACGACCAGGGGCCGCGGGCGAGCAGTACTTC; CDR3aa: CASRRPGAAGEQYF
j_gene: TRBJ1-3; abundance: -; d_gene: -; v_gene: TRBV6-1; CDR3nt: TGTGCCAGCAGGGGGGGTAACTCTGGAAACACCATATATTTT; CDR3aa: CASRGGNSGNTIYF